Below, one T cell receptor (beta chain) is given with its context. This sample was included in a study of blood T cell repertoires in COVID-19. The wider study: There were acute and convalescent COVID-19 samples, and they came from the United States, Italy and Spain. In each case, the material was cDNA or gDNA derived from T cells, B-cell-depleted T cells, or PBMCs.

Source study methods: Estimates of nucleated cell counts were drawn from the amplification of reference gene primers. The assay was immunoSEQ multiplex PCR, and TCRdb's table has in-frame clones only and misses some. V and J calls and clone size are given by that table; D and trimming were obtained from the DNA. This sample has under 250,000 clones, with around 86% found just once. The receptor was derived from a man older than 75 with acute or convalescent COVID-19. Material: peripheral blood.

CDR3 in amino acids: CASTRTGSTEAFF. The CDR3 DNA is TGTGCCAGCACCCGGACAGGGAGTACTGAAGCTTTCTTT. The genes are TRBV6-6 and TRBJ1-1; 8 positions match TRBD1. V shed 7 bases and J 5 bases; nucleotides not matched to a gene: 6. From germline, CDR1 is MNHNY and CDR2 SVGAGI (reference sequence). The CDR3 contains 13 residues.